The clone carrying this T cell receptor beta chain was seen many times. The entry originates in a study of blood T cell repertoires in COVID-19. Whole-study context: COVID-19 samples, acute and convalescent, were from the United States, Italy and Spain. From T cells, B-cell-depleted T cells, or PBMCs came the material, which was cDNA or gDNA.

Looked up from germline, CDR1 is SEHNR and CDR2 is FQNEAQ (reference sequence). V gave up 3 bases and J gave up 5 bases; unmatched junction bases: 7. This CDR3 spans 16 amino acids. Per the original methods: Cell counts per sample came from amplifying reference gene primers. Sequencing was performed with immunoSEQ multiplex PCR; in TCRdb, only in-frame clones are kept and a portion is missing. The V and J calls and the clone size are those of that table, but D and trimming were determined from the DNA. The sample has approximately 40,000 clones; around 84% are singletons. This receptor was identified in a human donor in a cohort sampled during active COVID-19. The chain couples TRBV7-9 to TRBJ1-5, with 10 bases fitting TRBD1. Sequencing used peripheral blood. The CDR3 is CASSLGLGTGDQPQHF. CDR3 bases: TGTGCCAGCAGCTTGGGTCTTGGGACAGGGGATCAGCCCCAGCATTTT.